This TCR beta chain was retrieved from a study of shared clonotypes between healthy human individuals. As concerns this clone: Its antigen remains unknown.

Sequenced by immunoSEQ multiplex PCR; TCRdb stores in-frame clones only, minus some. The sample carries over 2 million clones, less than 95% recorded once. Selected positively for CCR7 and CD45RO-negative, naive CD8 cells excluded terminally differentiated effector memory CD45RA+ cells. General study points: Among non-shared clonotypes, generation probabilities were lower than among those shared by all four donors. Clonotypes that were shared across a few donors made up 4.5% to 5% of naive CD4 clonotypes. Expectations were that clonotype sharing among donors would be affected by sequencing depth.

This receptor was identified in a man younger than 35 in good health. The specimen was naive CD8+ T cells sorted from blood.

DNA for the CDR3: TGTGCCAGCAGTTACGATGGTCTCGAGCAGTACTTC. The encoded protein is CASSYDGLEQYF. The chain carries TRBV6-5 and TRBJ2-7; no clear D. The CDR3 spans 12 residues. Between the trimmed V and J ends, which lost 2 bases and 6 bases, there was a span of 8 bases. Germline-derived CDR1 and CDR2 are MNHEY and SVGAGI.